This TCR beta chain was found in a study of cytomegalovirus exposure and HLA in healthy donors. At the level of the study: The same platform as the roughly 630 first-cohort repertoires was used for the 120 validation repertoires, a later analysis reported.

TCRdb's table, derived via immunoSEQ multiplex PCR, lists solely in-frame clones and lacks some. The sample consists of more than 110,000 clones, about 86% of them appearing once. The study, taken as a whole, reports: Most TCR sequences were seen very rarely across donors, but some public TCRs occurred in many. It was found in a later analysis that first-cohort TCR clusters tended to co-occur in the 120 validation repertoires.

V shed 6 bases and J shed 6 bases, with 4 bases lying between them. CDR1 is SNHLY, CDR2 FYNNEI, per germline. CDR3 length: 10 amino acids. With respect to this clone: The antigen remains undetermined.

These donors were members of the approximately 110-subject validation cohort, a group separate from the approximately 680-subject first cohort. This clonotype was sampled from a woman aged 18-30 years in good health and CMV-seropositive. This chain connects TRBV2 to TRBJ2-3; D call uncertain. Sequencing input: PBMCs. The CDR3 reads CASRGDTQYF. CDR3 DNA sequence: TGTGCCAGCAGGGGCGATACGCAGTATTTT.